The rows below give T cell receptor beta chains drawn from one sample of a study of cytomegalovirus exposure and HLA in healthy donors. Produced via immunoSEQ multiplex PCR; TCRdb's table is partial and in-frame only. This sample yields over 70,000 clones, of which 70% to 80% are seen a single time; more than 3.5% belongs to the top ten. The sample taken for sequencing was PBMCs. These receptors were obtained from a man aged 25 to 45 in good health and CMV-seronegative. Each CDR3 is given with its conserved first and last residue. Each record gives: D gene, clone size, CDR3 length, V gene, J gene, CDR3 DNA, CDR3 protein. The D gene is left open where the match is weak. Clone size is given for some rows only: seen once, a few or many times, or a class if the clone is expanded.

TRBD1	.	15	TRBV7-9	TRBJ1-1	TGTGCCAGCAGCATACGGGACAGGGAGGGGACTGAAGCTTTCTTT	CASSIRDREGTEAFF
TRBD2	.	16	TRBV11-2	TRBJ2-7	TGTGCCAGCAGCTTAGACGGAGCGGGGGGTCCCTTGGAGCAGTACTTC	CASSLDGAGGPLEQYF
.	once	15	TRBV19	TRBJ1-2	TGTGCCAGTAAAGGACTGGTAGACTTCTACTATGGCTACACCTTC	CASKGLVDFYYGYTF
TRBD1	.	16	TRBV10-3	TRBJ2-1	TGTGCCATCACCGGGACAGGTCTGAGCTCCTACAATGAGCAGTTCTTC	CAITGTGLSSYNEQFF
TRBD2	.	20	TRBV2	TRBJ2-6	TGTGCCAGCAGTGGTTTGTTACTAGCGGCGTTCGACTCTGGGGCCAACGTCCTGACTTTC	CASSGLLLAAFDSGANVLTF
TRBD1	few	15	TRBV4-1	TRBJ2-5	TGCGCCAGCAGTCCTGGGACAGGGATTCGAGAGACCCAGTACTTC	CASSPGTGIRETQYF
TRBD1	.	15	TRBV15	TRBJ1-5	TGTGCCACCAGCAGAGGACAGGGGGCGGGTCAGCCCCAGCATTTT	CATSRGQGAGQPQHF
TRBD1	.	14	TRBV7-9	TRBJ1-1	TGTGCCAGCAGCTTAGGGGACAGGCTCACTGAAGCTTTCTTT	CASSLGDRLTEAFF
.	.	13	TRBV18	TRBJ2-5	TGTGCCAGCTCACCGAGGAGGGGTGAGACCCAGTACTTC	CASSPRRGETQYF
TRBD1	.	15	TRBV5-4	TRBJ1-2	TGTGCCAGCAGCATCGGGACAGTTACGAACTATGGCTACACCTTC	CASSIGTVTNYGYTF
TRBD1	.	15	TRBV7-8	TRBJ2-7	TGTGCCAGCAGCTTAGGAACAGGGGGGAACTACGAGCAGTACTTC	CASSLGTGGNYEQYF
.	few	14	TRBV6-5	TRBJ1-4	TGTGCCAGCAGTTACAGGGGAGGTAATGAAAAACTGTTTTTT	CASSYRGGNEKLFF
.	few	14	TRBV29-1	TRBJ2-3	TGCAGCGTTGGTGGGCCCTCTAGCACAGATACGCAGTATTTT	CSVGGPSSTDTQYF
TRBD1	.	15	TRBV10-3	TRBJ2-7	TGTGCCATCAGCCTTCAGGGACAGTCGTACGACGAGCAGTACTTC	CAISLQGQSYDEQYF
.	.	13	TRBV27	TRBJ1-1	TGTGCCAGCAGTACCCGAGGGAACACTGAAGCTTTCTTT	CASSTRGNTEAFF
TRBD1	.	16	TRBV27	TRBJ2-2	TGTGCCAGCAGTTTGTCCGGGACAGCGAACACCGGGGAGCTGTTTTTT	CASSLSGTANTGELFF
.	.	13	TRBV29-1	TRBJ1-2	TGCACCACCGTCCAGGGAACCAACTATGGCTACACCTTC	CTTVQGTNYGYTF
.	.	15	TRBV6-6	TRBJ1-1	TGTGCCAGCAGTCCGCGACAAAGGATGAACACTGAAGCTTTCTTT	CASSPRQRMNTEAFF
TRBD2	.	14	TRBV5-5	TRBJ2-7	TGTGCCAGCAACTTTCCTAGCGGATTCTACGAGCAGTACTTC	CASNFPSGFYEQYF
.	.	14	TRBV19	TRBJ2-3	TGTGCCAGTAGTAGAAGCGGTCGCACAGATACGCAGTATTTT	CASSRSGRTDTQYF
TRBD1	.	18	TRBV19	TRBJ1-5	TGTGCCAGTAGCCTCGCGAGGGACAGGTACTATAGCAATCAGCCCCAGCATTTT	CASSLARDRYYSNQPQHF
.	.	11	TRBV29-1	TRBJ1-3	TGCAGCGTTCACAGGGTGAACACCATATATTTT	CSVHRVNTIYF
TRBD2	few	15	TRBV5-4	TRBJ2-2	TGTGCCAGCAGCGATCCTAGCGGGAACACCGGGGAGCTGTTTTTT	CASSDPSGNTGELFF
TRBD1	.	14	TRBV4-2	TRBJ2-7	TGTGCCAGCAGCCAAGAGGGACAGGGGCGAGAGCAGTACTTC	CASSQEGQGREQYF
TRBD1	.	14	TRBV27	TRBJ2-3	TGTGCCAGCAGTTGGTCAGGGGGCCCAGATACGCAGTATTTT	CASSWSGGPDTQYF
TRBD1	few	14	TRBV30	TRBJ2-7	TGTGCCTGGAGTGGGGGGACAGCCTTCTACGAGCAGTACTTC	CAWSGGTAFYEQYF
TRBD2	.	15	TRBV7-2	TRBJ2-5	TGTGCCAGCAGCCGCCGCTGGGGGGGACAAGAGACCCAGTACTTC	CASSRRWGGQETQYF
.	few	19	TRBV5-1	TRBJ2-5	TGCGCCAGCAGCTCCGCCATCAGCTTGCTAGGATCGTCCAAAGAGACCCAGTACTTC	CASSSAISLLGSSKETQYF
TRBD1	.	13	TRBV6-6	TRBJ1-2	TGTGCCAGCAGTGCCCGGGACAGCTATGGCTACACCTTC	CASSARDSYGYTF
.	few	15	TRBV7-9	TRBJ2-5	TGTGCCAGCAGCCCCCCCTGGATAGGGGAAGAGACCCAGTACTTC	CASSPPWIGEETQYF
TRBD2	.	18	TRBV7-9	TRBJ2-5	TGTGCCAGCAGCTTAACTAGCGGGAGTGTTGGGGGCCGCGGGACCCAGTACTTC	CASSLTSGSVGGRGTQYF
.	.	14	TRBV27	TRBJ2-5	TGTGCCAGCAGTTTACAAGGCAGGGAAGAGACCCAGTACTTC	CASSLQGREETQYF
.	.	14	TRBV7-9	TRBJ2-7	TGTGCCAGCAGCTTAGGTATCGGACAAGGGGCTTCGAACTTC	CASSLGIGQGASNF
.	.	16	TRBV30	TRBJ1-2	TGTGCCTGGAACTCAAAGCAGCTAAAGGGAGGAGGTGGCTACACCTTC	CAWNSKQLKGGGGYTF
TRBD1	.	16	TRBV6-1	TRBJ1-1	TGTGCCAGCAGTGCAGTATTACAGGGGGCGTACATCGTAGCTTTCTTT	CASSAVLQGAYIVAFF
.	.	15	TRBV28	TRBJ1-4	TGTGCCAGCAGTTTGAGGAACCCCGGAGGAGAAAAACTGTTTTTT	CASSLRNPGGEKLFF
.	once	14	TRBV6-5	TRBJ1-3	TGTGCCAGCAGTTACTCTCAGGCTGGAAACACCATATATTTT	CASSYSQAGNTIYF
.	.	15	TRBV5-6	TRBJ2-2	TGTGCCAGCAGCTTGTATGGCGGGAACACCGGGGAGCTGTTTTTT	CASSLYGGNTGELFF
.	.	13	TRBV30	TRBJ1-5	TGTGCCTGGAGCCACAGTGCGGGGCAGCCCCAGCATTTT	CAWSHSAGQPQHF
.	few	17	TRBV7-2	TRBJ1-2	TGTGCCAGCAGCTTAGTGTGGAGGGGCACCTCTTCAGGGGGCTACACCTTC	CASSLVWRGTSSGGYTF
TRBD1	.	17	TRBV10-3	TRBJ1-3	TGTGCCATCAGTGACTATTCCCGGGACAGGGGTGGAAACACCATATATTTT	CAISDYSRDRGGNTIYF
.	.	16	TRBV28	TRBJ1-3	TGTGCCAGCAGTTTAGACACAAGAATCTCTGGAAACACCATATATTTT	CASSLDTRISGNTIYF
TRBD2	.	14	TRBV4-1	TRBJ2-7	TGCGCCAGCAGCCCTAGCGGGGGGCTCTACGAGCAGTACTTC	CASSPSGGLYEQYF
TRBD1	.	15	TRBV7-9	TRBJ1-1	TGTTCCAGCAGCCCCTTCACAGGGGGCGCGACTGAAGCTTTCTTT	CSSSPFTGGATEAFF
TRBD2	.	17	TRBV11-3	TRBJ2-3	TGTGCCAGCGGCTTAGTGATACTAGCGGGAGGGGCAGATACGCAGTATTTT	CASGLVILAGGADTQYF
TRBD2	.	14	TRBV13	TRBJ2-5	TGTGCCAGCAGCCTGACTAGCGGGGAAGAGACCCAGTACTTC	CASSLTSGEETQYF
.	.	15	TRBV5-1	TRBJ2-5	TGCGCCAGCAGCTTGGGGGGGCGGGACCAAGAGACCCAGTACTTC	CASSLGGRDQETQYF
TRBD2	.	17	TRBV18	TRBJ2-3	TGTGCCAGCTCACCATTCACCTTAGCGGGTCCCACAGATACGCAGTATTTT	CASSPFTLAGPTDTQYF
TRBD1	once	15	TRBV10-1	TRBJ1-4	TGCGCCAGCAGTGAGTCGGGACAGGGTGGTGAAAAACTGTTTTTT	CASSESGQGGEKLFF
TRBD1	few	14	TRBV4-2	TRBJ1-2	TGTGCCAGCAGCTCACGCGGGACAGGGTATGGCTACACCTTC	CASSSRGTGYGYTF
TRBD2	.	18	TRBV19	TRBJ2-2	TGTGCCAGTAGTATAGGCCCGGGACTAGCGGTGAACACCGGGGAGCTGTTTTTT	CASSIGPGLAVNTGELFF
.	few	14	TRBV4-1	TRBJ1-2	TGCGCCAGCAGCCAAGAAATCTCGAACTATGGCTACACCTTC	CASSQEISNYGYTF
TRBD1	.	16	TRBV4-2	TRBJ1-5	TGTGCCAGCAGCCTTTTCGGACAGGGAAACAATCAGCCCCAGCATTTT	CASSLFGQGNNQPQHF
.	once	13	TRBV30	TRBJ1-1	TGTGCCTGGAGGGGAGCCTTGGGAACTGAAGCTTTCTTT	CAWRGALGTEAFF
TRBD1	.	14	TRBV7-9	TRBJ1-2	TGTGCCAGCAGCTGGGACAGGCTAACCTATGGCTACACCTTC	CASSWDRLTYGYTF
TRBD1	.	16	TRBV6-1	TRBJ1-2	TGTGCCAGCAGTGAAGCGCATGGACAGGGGCACTATGGCTACACCTTC	CASSEAHGQGHYGYTF
.	.	11	TRBV7-9	TRBJ1-2	TGTTCCAGCAGCCCTTACTATGGCTACACCTTC	CSSSPYYGYTF
TRBD1	few	14	TRBV5-1	TRBJ1-6	TGCGCCAGCAGCTTGGACAGGGGGCATTCACCCCTCCACTTT	CASSLDRGHSPLHF